Reported below is one TCR beta chain. The source of the sample is a study of T cell responses to AZD1222 COVID-19 vaccine. Trimming left V 4 bases short and J 7 bases short, with 10 bases between. Germline values: CDR1 DFQATT, CDR2 SNEGSKA (reference sequence). The CDR3 loop spans 11 amino acids. The method was immunoSEQ multiplex PCR; TCRdb's version includes in-frame clones alone and lacks a portion of them. The sample has over 150,000 clones; around 90% are singletons. The material was peripheral blood, obtained 28 days after the second AZD1222 dose. The chain is built from TRBV20-1 and TRBJ1-1; D is possibly TRBD1 (6 bases). The origin of this receptor is an adult who received the AZD1222 COVID-19 vaccine. The CDR3 region has the DNA TGCAGTGCTACACCGGGACATGAAGCTTTCTTT. Amino acid sequence: CSATPGHEAFF.